One TCR beta chain is described in this entry. The antigen is unknown. This entry is derived from a study of blood T cells in healthy people across ages. Points from the study as a whole: The study found more naive CD4+ cells and higher diversity in long-lived than aged donors.

Using a J-beta primer mix together with a sample-barcoded 5' primer, a second PCR was run for about 6 to 11 cycles. TCRdb fed the 5' RACE reads into MiXCR, producing one record per CDR3 protein. This sample carries 450,000 to 600,000 distinct CDR3 sequences, approximately 26% of them seen once, and the ten largest clones take 3% to 4%. This same sample was also taken into another study, of T cells of mothers and their children.

Sample: blood. The origin of this receptor is a boy between 2 and 10 years old in good health.

The CDR3 spells CASSHPIGTSGSSSYNEQFF. The CDR3 nucleotides are TGTGCCAGCAGTCACCCGATCGGGACTAGCGGATCTAGCTCCTACAATGAGCAGTTCTTC. The V gene is TRBV2, the J gene TRBJ2-1; 11 nucleotides line up with TRBD2. Losses at the gene ends were 5 bases for V and 0 bases for J; bases not matched to a gene: 15. CDR3 length equals 20 residues. The germline V gene has CDR1 SNHLY and CDR2 FYNNEI. Based on the CDR3 plus reference TRBV2 and TRBJ2-1, the full variable domain is EPEVTQTPSHQVTQMGQEVILRCVPISNHLYFYWYRQILGQKVEFLVSFYNNEISEKSEIFDDQFSVERPDGSNFTLKIRSTKLEDSAMYFCASSHPIGTSGSSSYNEQFFGPGTRLTVL.